This T cell receptor beta chain appears in the sequencing data of a study of T cells after yellow fever vaccination. About this clonotype itself: Its antigen is unidentified.

The study's findings and limits: Secondary responses were weaker yet peaked faster, day 5 versus 15. Detected again after the booster were most primary-vaccination clones, at 96% CD4 and around 91% CD8.

The CDR3 is 11 amino acids. V was shortened by 6 bases and J by 4 bases, with 9 bases between the two germline ends. The germline gives CDR1 DFQATT, CDR2 SNEGSKA (reference sequence). As TCR cDNA was made by 5'RACE template switching, a universal primer site and UMIs were added. MiXCR was run by TCRdb on the 5' RACE reads, yielding one entry per CDR3 protein. The repertoire holds about 300,000 distinct CDR3 sequences, with around 10% as singletons. The chain couples TRBV20-1 to TRBJ2-5; no clear D. This TCR came from a man aged 18-30 years who received the YFV17D yellow fever vaccine. The sample in question was CD4+ T cells sorted from PBMCs, obtained 5 days after the yellow fever booster vaccination. Written as DNA, the CDR3 is TGCAGTGCGTGGATTAGAGAGACCCAGTACTTC. It specifies CSAWIRETQYF.